This T cell receptor (beta chain) is drawn from a study of CD8 T cells in ankylosing spondylitis. Regarding this clonotype: Its cognate antigen is unknown.

TCRdb ran MiXCR on the 5' RACE reads and lists one entry per CDR3 protein. The sample lists tens of thousands of distinct CDR3 sequences; about 8.1% were seen once. CDR3 length: 14 residues. V was clipped by 5 bases and J by 2 bases; unmatched bases: 3. Notes on the study in general: Ankylosing spondylitis blood seemed to carry a telltale TCR beta motif made of several highly homologous variants.

The receptor was derived from a male donor with ankylosing spondylitis. The genes are TRBV12-3 or TRBV12-4 and TRBJ2-5; 9 positions agree with TRBD2. Source material: blood, either unsorted or a sorted T cell fraction (not recorded which). For the CDR3, the DNA is TGTGCCAGCAGTCCGACTAGCGGACAAGAGACCCAGTACTTC. This sequence encodes CASSPTSGQETQYF.